One sample yielded the 10 T cell receptor beta chains listed below, sequenced in a study of T-cell reconstitution after alpha-beta-depleted transplantation in children. Unique molecular identifiers were incorporated when the TCRbeta library was constructed. TCRdb reanalysed the PCR reads using MiXCR and keeps one entry per CDR3 protein. The sample lists approximately 210,000 distinct CDR3 sequences, 17% occurring once. This specimen consisted of PBMCs, mostly from graft donor cells, obtained 360 days after TCRalphabeta/CD19-depleted stem cell transplant. The source is a male patient aged 2 to 10 who had a stem cell transplant for acute lymphoblastic leukemia, so the T cells may come from the graft donor.

In its sample, this clonotype was seen many times. The chain is built from TRBV12-3 or TRBV12-4 and TRBJ2-3; TRBD2 matches at 7 bases. With V trimmed by 8 bases and J by 1 base, 3 bases remained unmatched. The CDR3 length is 13 residues. In nucleotides, the CDR3 is TGTGCCAGCGGCGGGAGTGGCACAGATACGCAGTATTTT. Protein product: CASGGSGTDTQYF.

The chain uses TRBV4-1 and TRBJ1-1; a weak D match, TRBD1 (5 bases). This CDR3 has 15 residues. The V gene's germline CDR1 is MGHRA and CDR2 YSYEKL. Trimming pared 2 bases from V and 3 bases from J, leaving 13 bases between. CDR3 amino acids: CASSQPFRQYTEAFF. The DNA for the CDR3 is TGCGCCAGCAGCCAACCCTTTCGACAGTACACTGAAGCTTTCTTT.

At least ten counts were recorded for this clonotype. The chain employs TRBV5-4 and TRBJ2-3; no clear D. Germline V gene lookup returns CDR1 SGHNT and CDR2 YYREEE (reference sequence). The CDR3 length is 16 residues. Trimming shortened V by 6 bases and J by 8 bases, and 25 bases separated the two germline ends. The CDR3 DNA reads as TGTGCCAGCAACCTTGAATGGGCCGACTCCCCCGGTACGCAGTATTTT. This codes for CASNLEWADSPGTQYF.

This clonotype was seen a few times. This sequence joins TRBV12-3 or TRBV12-4 and TRBJ2-5; D is uncertain. The CDR3 has 13 residues. Trimming took 8 bases from V and 1 from J, leaving 11 bases between them. The CDR3 coding sequence is TGTGCCAGCGGGCAATTGGGCCAAGAGACCCAGTACTTC. Protein sequence: CASGQLGQETQYF.

This clonotype was picked up a small number of times. The chain links TRBV11-2 to TRBJ2-2, with D possibly TRBD1 on 6 matching bases. V lost 6 bases and J lost 0, with 23 bases in between. Germline values: CDR1 SGHAT, CDR2 FQNNGV. The CDR3 loop spans 19 amino acids. CDR3 residues: CASRARGGTLFANTGELFF. Written as DNA, the CDR3 is TGTGCCAGCAGGGCCAGAGGGGGAACCTTGTTCGCGAACACCGGGGAGCTGTTTTTT.

This clonotype was seen only a few times. The gene calls are TRBV18 and TRBJ2-1, with 10 bases that match TRBD2. The CDR3 spans 16 residues. Trimming cost V 1 base and J 8 bases; bases outside gene matches: 8. Germline V gives CDR1 KGHSH, CDR2 LQKENI. The CDR3 region has the DNA TGTGCCAGCTCACCACGAGCGGGGGGGCGGTTCTATGAGCAGTTCTTC. The encoded protein is CASSPRAGGRFYEQFF.

The chain joins TRBV11-1 to TRBJ1-1; D is possibly TRBD1 (6 bases). With 4 bases removed from V and 0 bases from J, the gap between germline ends came to 21 bases. CDR1 is SGHAT and CDR2 is FQDESV in the germline V gene (reference sequence). This CDR3 spans 18 amino acids. The CDR3 reads CASSSRTVLGAMNTEAFF. The DNA of the CDR3 is TGTGCCAGCAGCTCGCGGACAGTCCTGGGGGCTATGAACACTGAAGCTTTCTTT.

This clonotype turned up a few times. The chain joins TRBV15 to TRBJ2-3; a weak D match, TRBD2 (6 bases). Germline V gene sequence: CDR1 LNHNV, CDR2 YYDKDF (reference sequence). This CDR3 comprises 17 residues. V gave up 3 bases and J gave up 2 bases, with 18 bases separating them. The CDR3 region is CATSSKAGGLNTDTQYF. The CDR3 region has the DNA TGTGCCACCAGCAGCAAAGCGGGCGGCTTGAACACAGATACGCAGTATTTT.

This chain joins TRBV7-6 and TRBJ2-5; D gene unclear. V lost 5 bases to trimming and J lost 2 bases, with 9 bases between them. The germline CDR1 and CDR2 sequences are SGHVS and FNYEAQ. The CDR3 is made up of 13 amino acids. In DNA, the CDR3 is TGTGCCAGCAGCCCAAGGCCTCAAGAGACCCAGTACTTC. It translates to CASSPRPQETQYF. Filled out from reference TRBV7-6 and TRBJ2-5, the complete variable domain reads GAGVSQSPRYKVTKRGQDVALRCDPISGHVSLYWYRQALGQGPEFLTYFNYEAQQDKSGLPNDRFSAERPEGSISTLTIQRTEQRDSAMYRCASSPRPQETQYFGPGTRLLVL.

The chain combines TRBV12-3 or TRBV12-4 with TRBJ1-1; D unresolved. The CDR3 length is 10 residues. Trimming shortened V by 2 bases and J by 6 bases, and 1 base separated the two germline ends. CDR3 protein: CASSLSEAFF. DNA of the CDR3: TGTGCCAGCAGTTTATCTGAAGCTTTCTTT.